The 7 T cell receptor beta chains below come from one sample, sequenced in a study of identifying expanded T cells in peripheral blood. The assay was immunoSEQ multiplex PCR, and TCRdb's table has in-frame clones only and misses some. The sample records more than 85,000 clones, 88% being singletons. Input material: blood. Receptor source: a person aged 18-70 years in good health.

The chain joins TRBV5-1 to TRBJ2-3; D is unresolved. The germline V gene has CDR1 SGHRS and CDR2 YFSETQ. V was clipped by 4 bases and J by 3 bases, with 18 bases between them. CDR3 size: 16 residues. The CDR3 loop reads CASSLSTSVRTDTQYF. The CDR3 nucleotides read TGCGCCAGCAGCCTCTCAACCTCGGTCCGGACAGATACGCAGTATTTT.

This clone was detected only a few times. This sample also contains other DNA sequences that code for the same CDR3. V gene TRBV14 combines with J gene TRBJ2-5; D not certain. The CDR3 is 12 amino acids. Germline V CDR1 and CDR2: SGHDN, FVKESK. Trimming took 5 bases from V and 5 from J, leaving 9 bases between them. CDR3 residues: CASSLIGETQYF. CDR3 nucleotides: TGTGCCAGCAGCTTGATAGGGGAGACCCAGTACTTC.

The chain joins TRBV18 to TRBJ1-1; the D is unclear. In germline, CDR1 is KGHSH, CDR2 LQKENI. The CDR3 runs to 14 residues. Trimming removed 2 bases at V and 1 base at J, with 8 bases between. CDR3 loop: CASSPSSTNTEAFF. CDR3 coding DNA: TGTGCCAGCTCACCAAGTTCGACGAACACTGAAGCTTTCTTT.

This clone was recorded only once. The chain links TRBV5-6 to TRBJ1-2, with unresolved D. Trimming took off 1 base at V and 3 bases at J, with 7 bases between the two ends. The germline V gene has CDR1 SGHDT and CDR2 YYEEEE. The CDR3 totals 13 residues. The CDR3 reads CASSLKGYYGYTF. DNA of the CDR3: TGTGCCAGCAGCTTGAAGGGCTACTATGGCTACACCTTC.

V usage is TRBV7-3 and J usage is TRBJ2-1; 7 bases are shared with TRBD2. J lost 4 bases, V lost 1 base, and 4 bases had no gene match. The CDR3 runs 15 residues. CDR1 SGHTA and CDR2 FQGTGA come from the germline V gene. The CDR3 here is CASSLNGGGYNEQFF. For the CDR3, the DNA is TGTGCCAGCAGCTTAAATGGGGGAGGGTACAATGAGCAGTTCTTC. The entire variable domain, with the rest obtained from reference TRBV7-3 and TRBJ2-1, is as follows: GAGVSQTPSNKVTEKGKYVELRCDPISGHTALYWYRQSLGQGPEFLIYFQGTGAADDSGLPNDRFFAVRPEGSVSTLKIQRTERGDSAVYLCASSLNGGGYNEQFFGPGTRLTVL.

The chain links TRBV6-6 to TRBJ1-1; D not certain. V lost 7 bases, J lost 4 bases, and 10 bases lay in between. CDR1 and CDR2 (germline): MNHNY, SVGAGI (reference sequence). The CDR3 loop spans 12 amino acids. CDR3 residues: CASTVESTEAFF. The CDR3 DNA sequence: TGTGCCAGCACGGTTGAATCCACTGAAGCTTTCTTT.

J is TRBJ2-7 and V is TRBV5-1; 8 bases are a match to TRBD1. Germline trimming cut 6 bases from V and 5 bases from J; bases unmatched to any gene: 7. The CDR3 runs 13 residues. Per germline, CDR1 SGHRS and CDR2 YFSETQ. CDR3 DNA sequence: TGCGCCAGCACCTATCAGGGGGCGGACGAGCAGTACTTC. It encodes CASTYQGADEQYF. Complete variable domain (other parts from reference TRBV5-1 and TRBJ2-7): KAGVTQTPRYLIKTRGQQVTLSCSPISGHRSVSWYQQTPGQGLQFLFEYFSETQRNKGNFPGRFSGRQFSNSRSEMNVSTLELGDSALYLCASTYQGADEQYFGPGTRLTVT.